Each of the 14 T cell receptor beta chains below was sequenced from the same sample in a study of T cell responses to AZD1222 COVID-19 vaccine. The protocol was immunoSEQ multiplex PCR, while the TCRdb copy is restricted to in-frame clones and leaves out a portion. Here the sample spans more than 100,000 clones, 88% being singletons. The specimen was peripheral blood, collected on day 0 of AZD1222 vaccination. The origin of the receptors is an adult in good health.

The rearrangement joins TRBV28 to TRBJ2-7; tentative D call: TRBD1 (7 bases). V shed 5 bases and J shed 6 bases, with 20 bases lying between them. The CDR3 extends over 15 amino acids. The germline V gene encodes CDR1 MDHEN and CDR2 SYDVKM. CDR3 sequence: CASSPISGGLSEQYF. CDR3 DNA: TGTGCCAGCAGTCCGATCTCAGGGGGGCTTTCCGAGCAGTACTTC.

CDR3 nucleotide sequence: TGTGCCAGCAGCCTTACCCCCGGACTAGCTTCTCCCTACGAGCAGTACTTC. Amino acid sequence: CASSLTPGLASPYEQYF. V is TRBV9 and J is TRBJ2-7, with 8 bases matching TRBD2. Germline loops: CDR1 SGDLS, CDR2 YYNGEE. V trimming: 4 bases; J trimming: 2 bases; junction bases outside the gene matches: 14. The CDR3 sequence is 17 residues long.

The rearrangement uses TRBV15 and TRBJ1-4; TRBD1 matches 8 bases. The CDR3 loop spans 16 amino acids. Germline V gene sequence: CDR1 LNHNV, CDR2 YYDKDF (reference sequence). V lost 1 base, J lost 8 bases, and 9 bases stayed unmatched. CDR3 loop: CATSRGSTGEGEKLFF. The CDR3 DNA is TGTGCCACCAGCAGAGGATCGACAGGGGAGGGGGAAAAACTGTTTTTT.

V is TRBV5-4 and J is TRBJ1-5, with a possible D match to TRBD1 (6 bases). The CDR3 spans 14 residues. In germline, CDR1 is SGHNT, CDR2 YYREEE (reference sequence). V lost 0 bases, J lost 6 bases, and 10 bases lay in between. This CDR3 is CASSLGGGLQPQHF. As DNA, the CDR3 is TGTGCCAGCAGCTTGGGAGGGGGACTTCAGCCCCAGCATTTT. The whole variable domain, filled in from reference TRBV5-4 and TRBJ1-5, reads ETGVTQSPTHLIKTRGQQVTLRCSSQSGHNTVSWYQQALGQGPQFIFQYYREEENGRGNFPPRFSGLQFPNYSSELNVNALELDDSALYLCASSLGGGLQPQHFGDGTRLSIL.

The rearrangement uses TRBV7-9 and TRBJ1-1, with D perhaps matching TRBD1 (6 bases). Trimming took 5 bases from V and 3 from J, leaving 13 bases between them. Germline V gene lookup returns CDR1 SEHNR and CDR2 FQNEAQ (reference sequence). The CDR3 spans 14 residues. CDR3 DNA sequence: TGTGCCAGCAGCCATTACAGGGAACACACTGAAGCTTTCTTT. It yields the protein CASSHYREHTEAFF. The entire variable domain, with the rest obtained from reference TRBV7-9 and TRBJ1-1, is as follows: DTGVSQNPRHKITKRGQNVTFRCDPISEHNRLYWYRQTLGQGPEFLTYFQNEAQLEKSRLLSDRFSAERPKGSFSTLEIQRTEQGDSAMYLCASSHYREHTEAFFGQGTRLTVV.

This chain's CDR3 is CASSLEITGELFF. CDR3 nucleotides: TGCGCCAGCAGCTTGGAAATCACCGGGGAGCTGTTTTTT. The V and J genes are TRBV5-1 and TRBJ2-2; D remains unclear. Germline V gives CDR1 SGHRS, CDR2 YFSETQ. The CDR3 is 13 amino acids. The V end was cut by 0 bases, the J end by 4 bases, with 4 bases between.

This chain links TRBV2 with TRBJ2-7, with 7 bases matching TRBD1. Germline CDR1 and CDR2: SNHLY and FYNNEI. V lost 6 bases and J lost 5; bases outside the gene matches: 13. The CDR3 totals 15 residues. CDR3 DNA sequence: TGTGCCAGCAGGGCAGGGGGTAGGGCGTTCGACGAGCAGTACTTC. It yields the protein CASRAGGRAFDEQYF.

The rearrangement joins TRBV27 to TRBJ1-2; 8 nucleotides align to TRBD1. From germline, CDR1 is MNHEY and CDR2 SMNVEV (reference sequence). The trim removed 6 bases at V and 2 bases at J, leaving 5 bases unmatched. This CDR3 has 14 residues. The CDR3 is CASRSTGVNYGYTF. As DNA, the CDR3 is TGTGCCAGCAGGTCGACAGGGGTGAACTATGGCTACACCTTC.

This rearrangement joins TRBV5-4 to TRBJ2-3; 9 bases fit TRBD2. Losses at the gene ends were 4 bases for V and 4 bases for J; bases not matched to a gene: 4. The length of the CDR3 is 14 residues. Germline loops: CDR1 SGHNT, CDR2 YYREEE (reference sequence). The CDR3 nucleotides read TGTGCCAGCAGCCCGGGCGGGGGGGCAGATACGCAGTATTTT. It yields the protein CASSPGGGADTQYF. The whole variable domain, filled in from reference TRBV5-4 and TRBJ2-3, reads ETGVTQSPTHLIKTRGQQVTLRCSSQSGHNTVSWYQQALGQGPQFIFQYYREEENGRGNFPPRFSGLQFPNYSSELNVNALELDDSALYLCASSPGGGADTQYFGPGTRLTVL.

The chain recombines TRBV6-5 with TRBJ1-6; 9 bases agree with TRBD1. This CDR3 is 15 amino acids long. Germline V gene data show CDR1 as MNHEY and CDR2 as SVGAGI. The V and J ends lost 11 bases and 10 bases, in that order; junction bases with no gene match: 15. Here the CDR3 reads CASVPGQGLGSPLHF. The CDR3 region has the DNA TGTGCCTCAGTACCGGGACAGGGTTTGGGATCACCCCTCCACTTT.

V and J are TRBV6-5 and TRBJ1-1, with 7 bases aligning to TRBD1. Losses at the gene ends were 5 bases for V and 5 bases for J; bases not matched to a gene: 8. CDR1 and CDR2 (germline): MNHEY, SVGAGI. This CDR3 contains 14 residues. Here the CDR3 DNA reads TGTGCCAGCAGTAGCCACAGGGGAAGGACTGAAGCTTTCTTT. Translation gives CASSSHRGRTEAFF.

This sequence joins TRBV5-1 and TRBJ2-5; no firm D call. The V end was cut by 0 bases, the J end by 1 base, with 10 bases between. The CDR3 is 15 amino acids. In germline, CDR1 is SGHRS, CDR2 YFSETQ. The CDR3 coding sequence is TGCGCCAGCAGCTTGGACGTCCTCCCCCAAGAGACCCAGTACTTC. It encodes CASSLDVLPQETQYF.

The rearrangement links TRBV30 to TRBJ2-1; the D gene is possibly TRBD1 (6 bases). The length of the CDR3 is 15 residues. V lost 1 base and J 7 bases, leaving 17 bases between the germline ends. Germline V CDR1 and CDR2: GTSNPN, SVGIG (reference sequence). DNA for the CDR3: TGTGCCTGGAGTGCCTTGACTCTGGGGGCAAATGAGCAGTTCTTC. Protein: CAWSALTLGANEQFF.

In nucleotides, the CDR3 is TGTGCCAGCAGTCCTGACAGCTATGGCTACACCTTC. Translating it yields CASSPDSYGYTF. V gene TRBV6-5 combines with J gene TRBJ1-2; D is possibly TRBD1 (5 bases). The V end was cut by 5 bases, the J end by 4 bases, with 8 bases between. This CDR3 spans 12 amino acids. CDR1 and CDR2 (germline): MNHEY, SVGAGI.